A single sample is the source of the 25 T cell receptor beta chains below, sequenced in a study of blood T cell repertoires in COVID-19. Data came from immunoSEQ multiplex PCR; TCRdb stores just in-frame clones and leaves some out. The sample lists 230,000 or so clones, approximately 80% occurring once. The material sequenced was peripheral blood. Receptors originate from a man between 25 and 39 years old with active or convalescent COVID-19.

The CDR3 sequence is CASSPQGLGTGELFF. CDR3 sequence (DNA): TGTGCCAGCAGCCCGCAGGGTCTAGGCACCGGGGAGCTGTTTTTT. The rearrangement links TRBV7-2 to TRBJ2-2, with a possible D match to TRBD1 (5 bases). V gave up 5 bases and J gave up 4 bases, with 14 bases separating them. The CDR3 runs 15 residues. Germline loops: CDR1 SGHTA, CDR2 FQGNSA.

This chain links TRBV7-8 with TRBJ2-2, with D possibly TRBD2 on 5 matching bases. The CDR3 is 12 residues long. Trimming shortened V by 5 bases and J by 8 bases, and 9 bases separated the two germline ends. The V gene's germline CDR1 is SGHVS and CDR2 FQNEAQ. This CDR3 is CASSPLAGELFF. For the CDR3, the DNA is TGTGCCAGCAGCCCCCTAGCAGGGGAGCTGTTTTTT.

The chain combines TRBV28 with TRBJ2-2, with D tentatively TRBD1 (6 bases). Trimming cost V 5 bases and J 3 bases, with 13 bases left between them. CDR1 is MDHEN, CDR2 SYDVKM, per germline. This CDR3 spans 15 amino acids. The CDR3 DNA is TGTGCCAGCAGTCCCCCAGGGGCCGACACCGGGGAGCTGTTTTTT. Residues: CASSPPGADTGELFF.

The table lists this clone with a few counts. The rearrangement uses TRBV6-5 and TRBJ1-1; a weak D match, TRBD1 (5 bases). The length of the CDR3 is 14 residues. Trimming removed 6 bases from V and 2 bases from J, with 13 bases in between. In germline, CDR1 is MNHEY, CDR2 SVGAGI. The CDR3 here is CASSRFDRNTEAFF. The CDR3 DNA is TGTGCCAGCAGCCGTTTTGACAGAAACACTGAAGCTTTCTTT.

V and J are TRBV10-3 and TRBJ2-3, with TRBD2 identical over 9 bases. The CDR3 runs to 17 residues. After removal of 5 bases from V and 6 bases from J, the junction contained 15 bases not matched to a gene. Germline CDR1 and CDR2: ENHRY and SYGVKD. The chain's CDR3 is CAISSQTSGRPGDTQYF. The CDR3 nucleotides read TGTGCCATCAGTTCTCAGACTAGCGGCCGACCTGGGGATACGCAGTATTTT.

V is TRBV24-1 and J is TRBJ1-2; D possibly corresponds to TRBD1 (5 bases). CDR1 is KGHDR and CDR2 is SFDVKD in the germline V gene. Trimming cost V 5 bases and J 8 bases, with 17 bases left between them. The CDR3 covers 14 residues. The CDR3 is CATSARGKSGGYTF. The CDR3 coding sequence is TGTGCCACCAGTGCCCGGGGGAAGTCGGGAGGCTACACCTTC.

The genes are TRBV2 and TRBJ1-4; 9 bases align to TRBD1. The CDR3 is 14 amino acids. With V trimmed by 6 bases and J by 5 bases, 4 bases remained unmatched. Germline V gene data show CDR1 as SNHLY and CDR2 as FYNNEI. The CDR3 DNA is TGTGCCAGCAGGCGGGACAGGGTAAATGAAAAACTGTTTTTT. Residues: CASRRDRVNEKLFF. The variable domain in full, with the rest retrieved from reference TRBV2 and TRBJ1-4, is EPEVTQTPSHQVTQMGQEVILRCVPISNHLYFYWYRQILGQKVEFLVSFYNNEISEKSEIFDDQFSVERPDGSNFTLKIRSTKLEDSAMYFCASRRDRVNEKLFFGSGTQLSVL.

The chain couples TRBV5-1 to TRBJ1-5; the match to TRBD1 covers 7 bases. Germline lookup yields CDR1 SGHRS and CDR2 YFSETQ. Trimming at V came to 0 bases and at J to 6 bases, leaving 12 bases not matched to a gene. This CDR3 region has 17 residues. The CDR3: CASSLGPGQEKSQPQHF. In DNA, the CDR3 is TGCGCCAGCAGCTTGGGTCCAGGACAGGAGAAGAGTCAGCCCCAGCATTTT.

The chain recombines TRBV7-9 with TRBJ2-7; D might be TRBD2 (5 bases). The CDR3 covers 15 residues. Trimming stripped 4 bases from V and 0 bases from J, with 13 bases between. Germline V gives CDR1 SEHNR, CDR2 FQNEAQ (reference sequence). This CDR3 reads CASSYTSADSYEQYF. The CDR3 DNA sequence: TGTGCCAGCAGCTATACCTCAGCGGACTCCTACGAGCAGTACTTC.

The gene calls are TRBV30 and TRBJ1-4; unclear D gene. Germline loops: CDR1 GTSNPN, CDR2 SVGIG (reference sequence). V was cut by 6 bases and J by 0 bases, with 11 bases left in between. CDR3 size: 14 residues. CDR3 protein: CACTPLATNEKLFF. The CDR3 DNA reads TGTGCCTGTACCCCACTTGCAACTAATGAAAAACTGTTTTTT. The full variable domain, with the rest looked up from reference TRBV30 and TRBJ1-4, is SQTIHQWPATLVQPVGSPLSLECTVEGTSNPNLYWYRQAAGRGLQLLFYSVGIGQISSEVPQNLSASRPQDRQFILSSKKLLLSDSGFYLCACTPLATNEKLFFGSGTQLSVL.

This rearrangement joins TRBV4-1 to TRBJ1-2, with 7 bases that match TRBD1. The V segment lost 3 bases and the J segment 0 bases; nucleotides outside the gene matches: 4. Germline V gene data show CDR1 as MGHRA and CDR2 as YSYEKL. There are 15 residues in the CDR3. The CDR3 sequence is CASSHTGQTNYGYTF. Here the CDR3 DNA reads TGCGCCAGCAGCCATACGGGACAGACTAACTATGGCTACACCTTC.

The chain uses TRBV3-1 (or the pseudogene TRBV3-2) and TRBJ1-2; 9 nucleotides agree with TRBD1. Germline CDR1 and CDR2: LGHDT and YNNKEL (reference sequence). Losses at the gene ends were 4 bases for V and 7 bases for J; bases not matched to a gene: 10. The CDR3 is made up of 15 amino acids. The CDR3 DNA reads as TGTGCCAGCAGCCTCCGACAGGGGGTGACCAGTGGCTACACCTTC. The encoded protein is CASSLRQGVTSGYTF.

The V gene is TRBV9, the J gene TRBJ2-3, with D tentatively TRBD2 (5 bases). The CDR3 has 17 residues. With 3 bases removed from V and 0 bases from J, the gap between germline ends came to 17 bases. Germline V gene lookup returns CDR1 SGDLS and CDR2 YYNGEE. CDR3 bases: TGTGCCAGCAGCGCTGCCCCCCGAGGCGGGAGCACAGATACGCAGTATTTT. It codes for CASSAAPRGGSTDTQYF. Looking up the rest from reference TRBV9 and TRBJ2-3 gives the full variable domain: DSGVTQTPKHLITATGQRVTLRCSPRSGDLSVYWYQQSLDQGLQFLIQYYNGEERAKGNILERFSAQQFPDLHSELNLSSLELGDSALYFCASSAAPRGGSTDTQYFGPGTRLTVL.

This sequence joins TRBV2 and TRBJ2-1; TRBD2 agrees at 7 bases. The V gene's germline CDR1 is SNHLY and CDR2 FYNNEI. The CDR3 is made up of 15 amino acids. Trimming took 0 bases from V and 10 from J; bases not matched to a gene: 9. The CDR3 is CASSEALVSGEEQFF. The CDR3 region has the DNA TGTGCCAGCAGTGAAGCGCTTGTCAGCGGGGAGGAGCAGTTCTTC.

This clone was recorded once. The gene calls are TRBV7-8 and TRBJ2-5, with 10 positions matching TRBD2. Trimming cost V 6 bases and J 5 bases; bases outside gene matches: 9. Germline CDR1 SGHVS, CDR2 FQNEAQ. The CDR3 totals 15 residues. The CDR3 DNA sequence: TGTGCCAGCAGTGGGCAGCAAGCGGGGGGGGAGACCCAGTACTTC. Amino acids: CASSGQQAGGETQYF. Combining the CDR3 with reference TRBV7-8 and TRBJ2-5 gives the whole variable domain GAGVSQSPRYKVAKRGQDVALRCDPISGHVSLFWYQQALGQGPEFLTYFQNEAQLDKSGLPSDRFFAERPEGSVSTLKIQRTQQEDSAVYLCASSGQQAGGETQYFGPGTRLLVL.

This chain links TRBV9 with TRBJ2-2, with a tentative D call TRBD1 (6 bases). This CDR3 contains 16 residues. V was shortened by 4 bases and J by 0 bases, with 13 bases between the two germline ends. Germline V lookup: CDR1 SGDLS, CDR2 YYNGEE. The DNA of the CDR3 is TGTGCCAGCAGCCCAAGGTGGGGGCCGAACACCGGGGAGCTGTTTTTT. Its protein is CASSPRWGPNTGELFF.

The V call is TRBV4-2, the J call TRBJ1-2, with D maybe TRBD1 (5 bases). The CDR3 length is 16 residues. V gave up 2 bases and J gave up 1 base, with 14 bases separating them. Germline-derived CDR1 and CDR2 are LGHNA and YNFKEQ. CDR3 DNA sequence: TGTGCCAGCAGCCAACAACAGGTGGGCTATAACTATGGCTACACCTTC. Translating it yields CASSQQQVGYNYGYTF.

This rearrangement joins TRBV6-2 or TRBV6-3 to TRBJ2-7; TRBD1 matches at 9 bases. The trim removed 2 bases at V and 4 bases at J, leaving 6 bases unmatched. Germline CDR1 is MNHEY and CDR2 is SVGEGT. The CDR3 spans 15 residues. CDR3: CASSYTGQGLYEQYF. The CDR3 nucleotides are TGTGCCAGCAGTTACACCGGACAGGGGTTGTACGAGCAGTACTTC.

The chain links TRBV5-4 to TRBJ2-7; a possible D gene is TRBD1 (6 bases). Germline-derived CDR1 and CDR2 are SGHNT and YYREEE (reference sequence). The CDR3 is made up of 14 amino acids. V shed 4 bases and J shed 2 bases, with 13 bases lying between them. The DNA for the CDR3 is TGTGCCAGCAGCGAGCAGGGGTTAGCCTACGAGCAGTACTTC. Translating it yields CASSEQGLAYEQYF.

The chain links TRBV28 to TRBJ2-3, with 9 positions matching TRBD2. V lost 5 bases, J lost 1 base, and 4 bases stayed unmatched. CDR3 size: 15 residues. The germline gives CDR1 MDHEN, CDR2 SYDVKM. Here the CDR3 reads CASSLSSGGTDTQYF. The CDR3 DNA is TGTGCCAGCAGTCTCTCTAGCGGGGGCACAGATACGCAGTATTTT.

The V and J genes are TRBV19 and TRBJ1-2; TRBD1 aligns across 7 bases. This CDR3 is 14 amino acids long. Unmatched junction bases numbered 5, after V lost 5 bases and J lost 2 bases. Germline-derived CDR1 and CDR2 are LNHDA and SQIVND (reference sequence). The CDR3 loop reads CASSADRANYGYTF. The CDR3 region has the DNA TGTGCCAGTAGTGCCGACAGGGCGAACTATGGCTACACCTTC.

The rearrangement joins TRBV7-2 to TRBJ1-4, with D possibly matching TRBD1 (5 bases). The V gene lost 0 bases and the J gene lost 8 bases, with 13 bases spanning the gap. The germline gives CDR1 SGHTA, CDR2 FQGNSA. This CDR3 contains 15 residues. The CDR3 loop reads CASSLAAGVKEKLFF. The DNA of the CDR3 is TGTGCCAGCAGCTTAGCTGCGGGGGTAAAGGAAAAACTGTTTTTT.

The chain recombines TRBV6-6 with TRBJ1-1; 8 positions agree with TRBD1. The CDR3 contains 12 residues. CDR1 and CDR2 from the germline V gene are MNHNY and SVGAGI (reference sequence). V dropped 5 bases and J dropped 9; count of bases not matched to a gene: 5. The CDR3 DNA is TGTGCCAGCAGTGCCGGACAGGGAAAAGCTTTCTTT. Its protein product is CASSAGQGKAFF.

This clone was detected only once. This rearrangement joins TRBV27 to TRBJ2-1; D perhaps matches TRBD2 (6 bases). CDR1 is MNHEY, CDR2 SMNVEV, per germline (reference sequence). This CDR3 comprises 11 residues. Trimming pared 8 bases from V and 9 bases from J, leaving 11 bases between. The CDR3 spells CASGIAAEQFF. The CDR3 DNA reads as TGTGCCAGCGGAATAGCGGCTGAGCAGTTCTTC.

This sequence joins TRBV7-9 and TRBJ1-2, with a possible D match to TRBD1 (6 bases). The CDR3 has 13 amino acids. Between the trimmed V and J ends, which lost 6 bases and 4 bases, there was a span of 12 bases. Looked up from germline, CDR1 is SEHNR and CDR2 is FQNEAQ (reference sequence). The CDR3 is CASSFTGFYGYTF. In DNA, the CDR3 is TGTGCCAGCAGTTTCACAGGGTTCTATGGCTACACCTTC. Full variable domain (missing parts from reference TRBV7-9 and TRBJ1-2): DTGVSQNPRHKITKRGQNVTFRCDPISEHNRLYWYRQTLGQGPEFLTYFQNEAQLEKSRLLSDRFSAERPKGSFSTLEIQRTEQGDSAMYLCASSFTGFYGYTFGSGTRLTVV.